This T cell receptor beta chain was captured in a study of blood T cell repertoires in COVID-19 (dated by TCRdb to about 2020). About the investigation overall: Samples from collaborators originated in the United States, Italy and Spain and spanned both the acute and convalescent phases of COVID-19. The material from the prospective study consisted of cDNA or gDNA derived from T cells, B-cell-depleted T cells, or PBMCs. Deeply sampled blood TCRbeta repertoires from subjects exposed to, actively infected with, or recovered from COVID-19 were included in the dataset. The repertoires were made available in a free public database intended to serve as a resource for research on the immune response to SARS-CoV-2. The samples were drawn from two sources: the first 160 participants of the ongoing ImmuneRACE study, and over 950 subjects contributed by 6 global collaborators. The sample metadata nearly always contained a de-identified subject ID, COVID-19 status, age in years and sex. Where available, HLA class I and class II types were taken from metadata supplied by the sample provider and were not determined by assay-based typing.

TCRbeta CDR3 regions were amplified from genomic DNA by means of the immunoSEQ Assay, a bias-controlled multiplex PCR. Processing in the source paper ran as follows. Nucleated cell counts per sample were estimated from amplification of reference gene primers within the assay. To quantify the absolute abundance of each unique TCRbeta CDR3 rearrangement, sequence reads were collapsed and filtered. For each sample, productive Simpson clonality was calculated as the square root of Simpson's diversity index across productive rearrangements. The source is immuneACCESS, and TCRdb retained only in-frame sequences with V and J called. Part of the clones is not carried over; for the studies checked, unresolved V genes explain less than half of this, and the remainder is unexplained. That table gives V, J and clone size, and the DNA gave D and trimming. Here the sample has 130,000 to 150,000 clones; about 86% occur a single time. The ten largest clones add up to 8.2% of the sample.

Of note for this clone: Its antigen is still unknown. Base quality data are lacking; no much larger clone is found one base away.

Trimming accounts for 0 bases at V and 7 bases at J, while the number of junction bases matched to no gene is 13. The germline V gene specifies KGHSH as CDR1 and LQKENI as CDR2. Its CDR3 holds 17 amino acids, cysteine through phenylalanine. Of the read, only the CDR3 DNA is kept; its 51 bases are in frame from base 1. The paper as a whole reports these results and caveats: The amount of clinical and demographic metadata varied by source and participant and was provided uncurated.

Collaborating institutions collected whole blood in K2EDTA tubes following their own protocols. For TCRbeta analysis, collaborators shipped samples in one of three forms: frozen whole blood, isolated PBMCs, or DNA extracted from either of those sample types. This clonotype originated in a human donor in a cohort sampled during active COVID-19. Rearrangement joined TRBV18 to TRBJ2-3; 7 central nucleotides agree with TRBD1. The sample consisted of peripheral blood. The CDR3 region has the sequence CASSPPALVGGMNTQYF. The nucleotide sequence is TGTGCCAGCTCACCACCGGCTCTAGTAGGGGGCATGAATACGCAGTATTTT.